This record looks at one T cell receptor beta chain sequence and its context. Its antigen is currently unknown. The data originate from a study of cytomegalovirus exposure and HLA in healthy donors. Study observations and caveats: Researchers reported in a later analysis that common viral pathogens appeared linked to several top clusters. Differences between HLA loci emerged in a later analysis of TCR association rates, with DRB1 most and HLA-C fewest.

The PCR used 60 Vbeta and 13 Jbeta primers. TCRdb's copy holds only in-frame clones and misses some; the assay was immunoSEQ multiplex PCR. The sample carries 64,000 or so clones, 85% recorded once. CDR3 length: 17 amino acids. The V gene's germline CDR1 is KGHSH and CDR2 LQKENI. V lost 4 bases and J lost 2; bases outside the gene matches: 9. The sample consisted of PBMCs. The sequence came from a female donor in good health and CMV-seronegative. The chain joins TRBV18 to TRBJ2-3; 10 positions agree with TRBD2. CDR3 protein: CASSRPGLADPTDTQYF. In DNA, the CDR3 is TGTGCCAGCTCACGCCCCGGACTAGCGGACCCCACAGATACGCAGTATTTT.